What follows are 22 T cell receptor beta chains derived from one specimen sequenced in a study of cytomegalovirus exposure and HLA in healthy donors (dated by TCRdb to the late 2010s). Library preparation was by the immunoSEQ multiplex PCR assay. A mixture of 60 forward primers for TCR Vbeta segments and 13 reverse primers for TCR Jbeta segments was used in the multiplex PCR. Held by TCRdb, this immuneACCESS table contains in-frame sequences only and omits some clones. Under half of the omission traces to an unresolved V gene where checked; the cause of the rest is unknown. In this sample the table shows about 82,000 clones, more than 80% of which occur a single time. The leading ten clones occupy around 2.5% of the sample. Sequencing was done on a sample of PBMCs. These receptors all stem from a man between 18 and 35 years old in good health and CMV-seronegative.

The rearrangement links TRBV7-9 to TRBJ1-6; D perhaps matches TRBD1 (5 bases). This CDR3 contains 16 residues. V was pared by 1 base and J by 11 bases, with 18 bases between. Per the germline V gene, CDR1 is SEHNR and CDR2 is FQNEAQ (reference sequence). The CDR3 DNA sequence: TGTGCCAGCAGCTTAGGGCCGCAGGGAGGGGAGCCACCCCTCCACTTT. This sequence encodes CASSLGPQGGEPPLHF.

V gene TRBV4-3 combines with J gene TRBJ2-7; TRBD2 aligns across 11 bases. This CDR3 has 15 residues. With V trimmed by 2 bases and J by 6 bases, 6 bases remained unmatched. CDR1 is LGHNA, CDR2 YSLEER, per germline. The CDR3 nucleotides read TGCGCCAGCAGCCAAACTAGCGGGGGATTCTCCGAGCAGTACTTC. Translated, it gives CASSQTSGGFSEQYF.

This clone showed up just a few times. The chain carries TRBV4-1 and TRBJ2-5, with a weak D call TRBD2 (5 bases). The CDR3 spans 14 residues. The germline V gene has CDR1 MGHRA and CDR2 YSYEKL. Trimming stripped 4 bases from V and 5 bases from J, with 14 bases between. The CDR3: CASSLPAPGETQYF. The CDR3 DNA follows: TGCGCCAGCAGCCTGCCGGCCCCGGGGGAGACCCAGTACTTC.

This chain links TRBV28 with TRBJ1-2; 8 nucleotides match TRBD1. Germline lookup yields CDR1 MDHEN and CDR2 SYDVKM. The V and J ends lost 5 bases and 1 base, in that order; junction bases with no gene match: 9. The CDR3 is 16 residues long. The CDR3, as DNA: TGTGCCAGCAGTCTCCGGACAGGGTGGGTTAACTATGGCTACACCTTC. Protein sequence: CASSLRTGWVNYGYTF.

This chain uses TRBV18 with TRBJ2-3; D is unclear. Germline lookup yields CDR1 KGHSH and CDR2 LQKENI. The CDR3 runs to 17 residues. The V gene lost 5 bases and the J gene lost 0 bases, with 18 bases spanning the gap. In nucleotides, the CDR3 is TGTGCCAGCTCAGCCCGCCCGGTGCTAGACAGCACAGATACGCAGTATTTT. It encodes CASSARPVLDSTDTQYF.

V is TRBV5-6 and J is TRBJ2-2, with 8 nucleotides matching TRBD2. V trimming: 4 bases; J trimming: 5 bases; junction bases outside the gene matches: 7. The CDR3 extends over 15 amino acids. The germline V gene encodes CDR1 SGHDT and CDR2 YYEEEE. The CDR3 spells CASSKSGSRTGELFF. DNA of the CDR3: TGTGCCAGCAGCAAAAGCGGGAGTCGGACCGGGGAGCTGTTTTTT.

The rearrangement links TRBV28 to TRBJ2-7; 8 bases are a match to TRBD1. V dropped 6 bases and J dropped 6; count of bases not matched to a gene: 10. The CDR3 covers 14 residues. The V gene's germline CDR1 is MDHEN and CDR2 SYDVKM. The CDR3 DNA reads as TGTGCCAGCAGACCGTCTCGGACAGGGTCCGAGCAGTACTTC. Encoded protein: CASRPSRTGSEQYF.

This chain uses TRBV18 with TRBJ2-3, with D possibly matching TRBD1 (6 bases). The ends were cut back, 2 bases at V and 5 bases at J, with 20 bases in the middle. This CDR3 is built from 17 residues. The germline CDR1 and CDR2 sequences are KGHSH and LQKENI. CDR3 protein: CASSPSKLNGTLDTQYF. In DNA form, the CDR3 reads TGTGCCAGCTCACCATCAAAACTAAACGGGACATTAGATACGCAGTATTTT.

The gene calls are TRBV27 and TRBJ2-5; 7 nucleotides align to TRBD2. The CDR3 extends over 18 amino acids. From germline, CDR1 is MNHEY and CDR2 SMNVEV (reference sequence). V was clipped by 0 bases and J by 2 bases; unmatched bases: 12. DNA of the CDR3: TGTGCCAGCAGTTTATCCGGGACTAAAATCCAAAAACAAGAGACCCAGTACTTC. The encoded protein is CASSLSGTKIQKQETQYF.

The chain has TRBV7-3 and TRBJ2-1, with D tentatively TRBD2 (6 bases). The CDR3 is made up of 17 amino acids. Germline CDR1 SGHTA, CDR2 FQGTGA. Trimming took 5 bases from V and 1 from J, leaving 18 bases between them. CDR3 loop: CASSPAGPGRSYNEQFF. DNA for the CDR3: TGTGCCAGCAGCCCGGCGGGGCCCGGTAGATCCTACAATGAGCAGTTCTTC.

This chain links TRBV11-2 with TRBJ2-7; TRBD2 matches at 11 bases. Germline trimming cut 0 bases from V and 6 bases from J; bases unmatched to any gene: 10. The germline V gene has CDR1 SGHAT and CDR2 FQNNGV. CDR3 length: 17 residues. The CDR3 coding sequence is TGTGCCAGCAGCTTAGAGATCGTTACTAGCGGGGGATCCGAGCAGTACTTC. Amino acids: CASSLEIVTSGGSEQYF. Based on the CDR3 plus reference TRBV11-2 and TRBJ2-7, the full variable domain is EAGVAQSPRYKIIEKRQSVAFWCNPISGHATLYWYQQILGQGPKLLIQFQNNGVVDDSQLPKDRFSAERLKGVDSTLKIQPAKLEDSAVYLCASSLEIVTSGGSEQYFGPGTRLTVT.

CDR3: CASSAGTVNTGELFF. CDR3 bases: TGTGCCAGCAGCGCCGGGACAGTTAACACCGGGGAGCTGTTTTTT. The rearrangement joins TRBV6-1 to TRBJ2-2; TRBD1 matches at 7 bases. The CDR3 has 15 amino acids. Looked up from germline, CDR1 is MNHNS and CDR2 is SASEGT. J was trimmed by 2 bases and V by 6 bases; bases with no gene match: 6.

This clone was seen only a few times. This sequence joins TRBV7-8 and TRBJ2-7, with 8 bases fitting TRBD2. The CDR3 loop spans 14 amino acids. Trimming at V came to 5 bases and at J to 4 bases, leaving 7 bases not matched to a gene. Germline V gene lookup returns CDR1 SGHVS and CDR2 FQNEAQ. The DNA for the CDR3 is TGTGCCAGCAGCGTCGGACTAGCAGCTTACGAGCAGTACTTC. Its translation is CASSVGLAAYEQYF.

The chain recombines TRBV5-4 with TRBJ1-6; D is undetermined. The V end was cut by 5 bases, the J end by 3 bases, with 15 bases between. This CDR3 has 16 residues. CDR1 SGHNT and CDR2 YYREEE come from the germline V gene (reference sequence). Here the CDR3 reads CASRKTTRSYNSPLHF. CDR3 in DNA: TGTGCCAGCAGGAAAACGACACGTAGCTATAATTCACCCCTCCACTTT.

V gene TRBV7-9 combines with J gene TRBJ2-2, with TRBD1 matching over 7 bases. The germline V gene encodes CDR1 SEHNR and CDR2 FQNEAQ (reference sequence). Trimming cost V 2 bases and J 1 base; bases outside gene matches: 10. This CDR3 comprises 18 residues. CDR3: CASSLSVFRTGNTGELFF. CDR3 nucleotides: TGTGCCAGCAGCTTAAGCGTCTTCCGGACAGGGAACACCGGGGAGCTGTTTTTT.

V gene TRBV6-5 combines with J gene TRBJ2-1; 7 positions agree with TRBD2. The CDR3 contains 14 residues. Germline CDR1 reads MNHEY; CDR2 reads SVGAGI. V lost 8 bases and J lost 4; bases outside the gene matches: 8. Here the CDR3 DNA reads TGTGCCAGCGGAATTAGCGGGTTTTACAATGAGCAGTTCTTC. Amino acid sequence: CASGISGFYNEQFF.

The genes are TRBV5-4 and TRBJ2-3, with 13 positions matching TRBD2. CDR3 length: 17 residues. V gave up 4 bases and J gave up 9 bases; unmatched junction bases: 14. Germline values: CDR1 SGHNT, CDR2 YYREEE (reference sequence). The chain's CDR3 is CASSKSPGLAGTDTQYF. CDR3 nucleotides: TGTGCCAGCAGCAAAAGCCCGGGACTAGCGGGAACCGACACGCAGTATTTT.

The CDR3 sequence: CASSPWSGDLTDTQYF. The CDR3 DNA follows: TGTGCCAGCTCACCGTGGAGCGGGGACCTCACAGATACGCAGTATTTT. This chain links TRBV18 with TRBJ2-3; 7 bases match TRBD2. This CDR3 contains 16 residues. V lost 3 bases and J lost 2; bases outside the gene matches: 8. Germline loops: CDR1 KGHSH, CDR2 LQKENI.

V and J are TRBV9 and TRBJ2-1; 12 positions agree with TRBD2. CDR1 and CDR2 (germline): SGDLS, YYNGEE. Trimming removed 0 bases from V and 8 bases from J; junction bases left unmatched: 18. This CDR3 has 20 residues. The CDR3 loop reads CASSVALLGTSGRGRDEQFF. DNA for the CDR3: TGTGCCAGCAGCGTAGCCCTCTTAGGGACTAGCGGGCGGGGTAGGGATGAGCAGTTCTTC.

The chain couples TRBV4-2 to TRBJ1-2; no clear D gene. This CDR3 contains 15 residues. CDR1 LGHNA and CDR2 YNFKEQ come from the germline V gene. V lost 0 bases to trimming and J lost 6 bases, with 14 bases between them. The CDR3: CASSQDPSTGDGYTF. As DNA, the CDR3 is TGTGCCAGCAGCCAAGATCCCTCAACCGGTGATGGCTACACCTTC.

V usage is TRBV7-2 and J usage is TRBJ2-7; D is perhaps TRBD1 (5 bases). The CDR3 runs 13 residues. V dropped 1 base and J dropped 4 bases, with 8 bases sitting between them. Germline V gene lookup returns CDR1 SGHTA and CDR2 FQGNSA. CDR3 nucleotide sequence: TGTGCCAGCAGCTTAGGGGGCGGTTACGAGCAGTACTTC. It codes for CASSLGGGYEQYF.

V is TRBV9 and J is TRBJ2-1; no definite D call. Between the trimmed V and J ends, which lost 3 bases and 1 base, there was a span of 11 bases. This CDR3 is built from 15 residues. CDR1 SGDLS and CDR2 YYNGEE come from the germline V gene. The CDR3 DNA reads as TGTGCCAGCAGCGCGCAGATTCTTTCCTACAATGAGCAGTTCTTC. This gives the protein CASSAQILSYNEQFF.